This T cell receptor beta chain was documented in a study of preoperative IRX-2 immunotherapy in early breast cancer. Profiled with immunoSEQ multiplex PCR; TCRdb holds only in-frame clones, not every one. The data show some 99,000 clones, 70% to 90% seen once. Stated treatment: preoperative locoregional IRX-2 cytokine immunotherapy. Preoperative locoregional IRX-2 cytokine immunotherapy was tested in the phase Ib source study. CDR1 SGHNT and CDR2 YENEEA come from the germline V gene. The CDR3 is 15 residues long. Trimming cost V 0 bases and J 3 bases, with 9 bases left between them. This TCR derives from a human donor with breast cancer. The sequenced sample was tumor tissue, obtained after IRX-2 immunotherapy. The gene calls are TRBV11-3 and TRBJ1-5; D might be TRBD1 (5 bases). CDR3 region: CASSLEGGVNQPQHF. CDR3 sequence (DNA): TGTGCCAGCAGCTTAGAGGGGGGGGTCAATCAGCCCCAGCATTTT.